This TCR beta chain was captured in a study of T cells expressing NK-cell markers (TCRdb year 2020). Study-wide context: TCR beta-chain repertoires were profiled in sorted CD3+CD56+NKG2C+, CD3+CD56+NKG2C- and CD3+CD56-NKG2C+ T-cell subsets from seven or eight donors. Of the eight sequenced donors, seven were found to be HCMV-seropositive and one was found to be HCMV-seronegative. The eight sequenced donors were randomly selected healthy volunteers, three men and five women. Sequencing of the libraries produced 2 x 150 bp reads on Illumina HiSeq 2000/2500, MiSeq or NextSeq. Summary of the overall study and its limitations: For roughly 6 donors, the dominant CD3+CD56+NKG2C+ clonotypes were among the top 10 CD8+ clonotypes and accounted for about 1.0-8% of CD8+ T cells. Those dominant clonotypes were again the most abundant among CD3+CD56-NKG2C+ cells in a handful of donors, at about 25-60.1%. Whether the expanded NKG2C-expressing T cell clones were specific for HCMV antigens was left unclear.

Sequenced using an Illumina HiSeq 2000. The TCR beta cDNA libraries were made using 5'RACE template switching, a step that added both a universal primer site and unique molecular identifiers. cDNA synthesis was primed from the TCR beta constant segment, followed by two successive PCR amplification steps. As for how the authors treated the data: MIGEC handled demultiplexing of the reads and grouping by UMI, while MiTCR was used to assemble and quantify clonotypes. To exclude erroneous sequences, only TCR cDNA sequences supported by at least two reads were retained. The tcR package was used for downstream repertoire analysis, with clonotypes matched between fractions based on CDR3 nucleotide sequence plus V segment. VDJmatch was used to annotate antigen specificity against VDJdb, with one amino acid substitution in CDR3 allowed. TCRdb reprocessed the reads into one record per CDR3 protein sequence, lacking DNA. V and J calls and clone size were set by TCRdb, not the authors. The sample table on file contains approximately 150,000 distinct CDR3 sequences. Around a sixth of the sample comes from the top ten.

To determine HCMV serostatus, a commercial ELISA kit was used to detect HCMV-specific IgG in serum. Ficoll density gradient centrifugation was used to isolate peripheral blood mononuclear cells from blood. The CDR3 starts with the cysteine, ends with the phenylalanine, and has 15 residues. The DNA is not on file. Via the germline V gene, CDR1 is SGHRS and CDR2 YFSETQ. Notes on this clonotype: The specificity of this receptor is unknown.

The sample comprised blood T cells: a sorted CD56 or NKG2C T cell subset, CD4+ or CD8+ T cells, or bulk PBMC T cells (not recorded which). The chain is assembled from TRBV5-1 and TRBJ1-2; TCRdb reports TRBD1, a call that lacks DNA to check it against. This clonotype was obtained from a woman between 18 and 75 years old in good health. Here the CDR3 is given as CASSFGSGGGYGYTF.